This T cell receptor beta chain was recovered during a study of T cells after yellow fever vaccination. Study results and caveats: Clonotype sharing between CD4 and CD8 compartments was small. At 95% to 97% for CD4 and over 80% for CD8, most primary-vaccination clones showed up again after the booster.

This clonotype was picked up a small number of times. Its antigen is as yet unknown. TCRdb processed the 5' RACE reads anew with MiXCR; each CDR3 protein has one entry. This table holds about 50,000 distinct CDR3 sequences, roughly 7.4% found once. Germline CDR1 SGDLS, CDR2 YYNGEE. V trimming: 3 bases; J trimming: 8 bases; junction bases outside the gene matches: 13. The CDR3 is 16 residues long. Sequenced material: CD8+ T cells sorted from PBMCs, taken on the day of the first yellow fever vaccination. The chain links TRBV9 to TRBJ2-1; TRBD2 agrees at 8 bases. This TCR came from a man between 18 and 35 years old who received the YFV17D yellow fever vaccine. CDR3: CASSDRRSGGGDEQFF. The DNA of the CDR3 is TGTGCCAGCAGCGATCGTAGAAGCGGGGGAGGAGATGAGCAGTTCTTC.